The 4 T cell receptor beta chains presented below share a single source sample, sequenced in a study of cytomegalovirus exposure and HLA in healthy donors. Amplification used 60 Vbeta primers and 13 Jbeta primers. Produced via immunoSEQ multiplex PCR; TCRdb's table is partial and in-frame only. The sample has tens of thousands of clones. The sequenced sample consisted of PBMCs. These receptors all stem from a woman in her twenties or thirties in good health and CMV-seronegative.

The chain uses TRBV6-5 and TRBJ1-5; the D is unclear. Germline values: CDR1 MNHEY, CDR2 SVGAGI. V was shortened by 5 bases and J by 4 bases, with 15 bases between the two germline ends. The CDR3 covers 15 residues. CDR3 DNA: TGTGCCAGCAGTCGAACGGGATTAATTAATCAGCCCCAGCATTTT. Translation gives CASSRTGLINQPQHF.

J is TRBJ2-2 and V is TRBV6-4; TRBD2 is a possible D gene (6 bases). Germline assignment: CDR1 MRHNA and CDR2 SNTAGT. V lost 2 bases and J lost 2, with 6 bases in between. The CDR3 has 14 residues. The CDR3, as DNA: TGTGCCAGCAGTGACGGGACTAACACCGGGGAGCTGTTTTTT. As protein: CASSDGTNTGELFF.

The genes are TRBV6-5 and TRBJ2-1; no reliable D call. The V gene lost 2 bases and the J gene lost 2 bases, with 7 bases spanning the gap. CDR1 is MNHEY and CDR2 is SVGAGI in the germline V gene. This CDR3 is built from 14 residues. This chain's CDR3 is CASSYLSAYNEQFF. The DNA for the CDR3 is TGTGCCAGCAGTTACCTGTCGGCCTACAATGAGCAGTTCTTC.

Here the CDR3 reads CASSQDPSGGVETQYF. The CDR3 DNA follows: TGTGCCAGCAGCCAAGACCCTAGCGGGGGGGTAGAGACCCAGTACTTC. V usage is TRBV4-2 and J usage is TRBJ2-5; TRBD2 agrees at 12 bases. V trimming: 0 bases; J trimming: 4 bases; junction bases outside the gene matches: 3. Germline CDR1 reads LGHNA; CDR2 reads YNFKEQ. CDR3 length: 16 amino acids.